The next 18 T cell receptor beta chains were all read from a single sample in a study of high-grade serous ovarian cancer treatment subgroups. Tumor tissue was taken before any definitive surgery or chemotherapy was given. Libraries were prepared by immunoSEQ multiplex PCR; TCRdb keeps only in-frame clonotypes and omits some of them. The data show about 33,000 clones, about 79% seen once. The specimen sequenced was tumor tissue. The receptors derive from a human donor with high-grade serous ovarian cancer.

The J gene is TRBJ2-5, the V gene TRBV6-1; D gene ambiguous. The CDR3 contains 14 residues. The V and J ends lost 5 bases and 4 bases respectively, with 14 bases between them. Looked up from germline, CDR1 is MNHNS and CDR2 is SASEGT. This CDR3 is CASSSVGLLETQYF. The DNA for the CDR3 is TGTGCCAGCAGTTCTGTAGGGTTATTAGAGACCCAGTACTTC.

The genes are TRBV19 and TRBJ1-1, with D perhaps TRBD1 (6 bases). Trimming stripped 3 bases from V and 2 bases from J, with 13 bases between. This CDR3 is 15 amino acids long. Germline V gene sequence: CDR1 LNHDA, CDR2 SQIVND (reference sequence). The CDR3 DNA follows: TGTGCCAGTAGTATCACCGGGACACCCAACACTGAAGCTTTCTTT. Translated: CASSITGTPNTEAFF.

The CDR3 DNA reads as TGCGCCAGCAGCCAGGAAGCGATTAGCACAGATACGCAGTATTTT. Translated: CASSQEAISTDTQYF. The chain links TRBV4-3 to TRBJ2-3, with no clear D. The V end was cut by 3 bases, the J end by 0 bases, with 10 bases between. Germline-derived CDR1 and CDR2 are LGHNA and YSLEER. The CDR3 loop spans 15 amino acids.

The chain uses TRBV30 and TRBJ1-6; D may be TRBD1 (5 bases). This CDR3 has 15 residues. V lost 3 bases, J lost 6 bases, and 15 bases lay in between. The germline V gene has CDR1 GTSNPN and CDR2 SVGIG (reference sequence). DNA for the CDR3: TGTGCCTGGAGCAAGGGGTATGGCGGTAATTCACCCCTCCACTTT. Protein: CAWSKGYGGNSPLHF. The full variable domain, rest sourced from reference TRBV30 and TRBJ1-6, is SQTIHQWPATLVQPVGSPLSLECTVEGTSNPNLYWYRQAAGRGLQLLFYSVGIGQISSEVPQNLSASRPQDRQFILSSKKLLLSDSGFYLCAWSKGYGGNSPLHFGNGTRLTVT.

This clone was detected only a few times. The chain is built from TRBV5-4 and TRBJ2-7; 11 bases are shared with TRBD2. The length of the CDR3 is 15 residues. V was clipped by 7 bases and J by 3 bases; unmatched bases: 9. Germline V gene lookup returns CDR1 SGHNT and CDR2 YYREEE (reference sequence). CDR3 residues: CASAKTSGGFYEQYF. CDR3 nucleotides: TGTGCCAGCGCTAAAACTAGCGGGGGATTCTACGAGCAGTACTTC.

This clone has a single count. The rearrangement links TRBV25-1 to TRBJ2-7, with 7 bases aligning to TRBD1. Germline V gene lookup returns CDR1 MGHDK and CDR2 SYGVNS. This CDR3 contains 12 residues. J lost 2 bases, V lost 9 bases, and 4 bases had no gene match. DNA for the CDR3: TGTGCCAGTTCGGGACAGACCTACGAGCAGTACTTC. The encoded protein is CASSGQTYEQYF.

CDR3 protein: CASSLGQRVSSYEQYF. The CDR3 DNA reads as TGTGCCAGCAGCTTAGGACAGCGGGTGAGCTCCTACGAGCAGTACTTC. The chain links TRBV11-2 to TRBJ2-7; tentatively, D is TRBD2 (6 bases). Germline V CDR1 and CDR2: SGHAT, FQNNGV. The CDR3 length is 16 residues. The V end was cut by 1 base, the J end by 0 bases, with 13 bases between. The variable domain in full, completed from reference TRBV11-2 and TRBJ2-7, reads EAGVAQSPRYKIIEKRQSVAFWCNPISGHATLYWYQQILGQGPKLLIQFQNNGVVDDSQLPKDRFSAERLKGVDSTLKIQPAKLEDSAVYLCASSLGQRVSSYEQYFGPGTRLTVT.

This chain joins TRBV19 and TRBJ2-1, with 7 bases that match TRBD2. The CDR3 consists of 15 residues. V lost 3 bases to trimming and J lost 2 bases; unmatched junction nucleotides: 4. Germline values: CDR1 LNHDA, CDR2 SQIVND (reference sequence). The CDR3 loop reads CASSIAGDPYNEQFF. As DNA, the CDR3 is TGTGCCAGTAGTATCGCGGGAGATCCCTACAATGAGCAGTTCTTC.

This chain's CDR3 is CASSLSRTGGYTF. The CDR3 DNA reads TGTGCCAGTAGCCTATCTCGGACAGGGGGCTACACCTTC. The chain uses TRBV19 and TRBJ1-2; TRBD1 matches at 8 bases. V was pared by 6 bases and J by 8 bases, with 8 bases of the junction left unmatched. CDR1 and CDR2 from the germline V gene are LNHDA and SQIVND (reference sequence). The CDR3 totals 13 residues.

The V and J genes are TRBV30 and TRBJ2-7, with TRBD1 identical over 10 bases. The V gene end was trimmed by 4 bases and the J gene end by 5 bases; junction bases not matched to a gene: 14. This CDR3 comprises 16 residues. Germline V lookup: CDR1 GTSNPN, CDR2 SVGIG (reference sequence). Here the CDR3 DNA reads TGTGCCTGGACCCCCAAAGACAGGGGGCTTTCGAACGAGCAGTACTTC. This sequence encodes CAWTPKDRGLSNEQYF.

J is TRBJ2-3 and V is TRBV5-1; D remains ambiguous. The CDR3 is made up of 14 amino acids. The V and J ends lost 3 bases and 14 bases respectively, with 22 bases between them. Germline lookup yields CDR1 SGHRS and CDR2 YFSETQ. The CDR3 region has the DNA TGCGCCAGCAGCTCCGAAGCCCCCGGGCCCCCGCCGTATTTT. Residues: CASSSEAPGPPPYF.

This sequence joins TRBV27 and TRBJ2-5; D possibly corresponds to TRBD1 (6 bases). The V gene lost 6 bases and the J gene lost 2 bases, with 10 bases spanning the gap. Germline V gene sequence: CDR1 MNHEY, CDR2 SMNVEV (reference sequence). The CDR3 extends over 13 amino acids. The CDR3 loop is CASRGHQQETQYF. The CDR3 coding sequence is TGTGCCAGCAGGGGACATCAACAAGAGACCCAGTACTTC.

The gene calls are TRBV7-2 and TRBJ1-2, with TRBD1 matching 9 bases. V trimming: 5 bases; J trimming: 8 bases; junction bases outside the gene matches: 12. CDR1 SGHTA and CDR2 FQGNSA come from the germline V gene. This CDR3 spans 15 amino acids. CDR3 DNA sequence: TGTGCCAGCAGCGCCCGCCCGAGTACAGGGGGCGGCTACACCTTC. It encodes CASSARPSTGGGYTF.

The rearrangement joins TRBV7-3 to TRBJ2-7; D may be TRBD2 (6 bases). Germline V gives CDR1 SGHTA, CDR2 FQGTGA. V lost 1 base and J lost 6, with 10 bases in between. This CDR3 comprises 13 residues. The CDR3 is CASSLIMEGEQYF. The CDR3 DNA reads TGTGCCAGCAGCTTAATCATGGAGGGCGAGCAGTACTTC.

V is TRBV19 and J is TRBJ2-3; 12 bases are shared with TRBD2. The CDR3 is made up of 18 amino acids. J lost 2 bases, V lost 5 bases, and 11 bases had no gene match. Germline-derived CDR1 and CDR2 are LNHDA and SQIVND (reference sequence). The CDR3 protein is CASSVTSGSVGHTDTQYF. As DNA, the CDR3 is TGTGCCAGTAGTGTGACTAGCGGGAGCGTTGGGCACACAGATACGCAGTATTTT.

This clone occurred a few times. The identical CDR3 is also encoded by other nucleotide sequences in the sample. The chain couples TRBV27 to TRBJ1-1, with D maybe TRBD1 (6 bases). The CDR3 sequence is 14 residues long. Trimming left V 2 bases short and J 1 base short, with 8 bases between. CDR1 is MNHEY, CDR2 SMNVEV, per germline (reference sequence). The CDR3 DNA reads TGTGCCAGCAGTTTAGGGGGCGGGAACACTGAAGCTTTCTTT. This codes for CASSLGGGNTEAFF.

This chain joins TRBV25-1 and TRBJ2-6; maybe TRBD1 (5 bases). CDR3 length equals 17 residues. The V end lost 5 bases, the J end lost 5 bases, and 19 bases lay between the germline ends. From germline, CDR1 is MGHDK and CDR2 SYGVNS. The CDR3 region has the DNA TGTGCCAGCAGTTGCGTTTCTGGACAAAGTCGGGCCAACGTCCTGACTTTC. Protein sequence: CASSCVSGQSRANVLTF.

The V call is TRBV27, the J call TRBJ1-2, with D perhaps TRBD1 (5 bases). CDR1 is MNHEY, CDR2 SMNVEV, per germline (reference sequence). The V end lost 3 bases, the J end lost 4 bases, and 12 bases lay between the germline ends. This CDR3 has 14 amino acids. As DNA, the CDR3 is TGTGCCAGCAGTTTGGCCGGGGGTCTCTATGGCTACACCTTC. Translation: CASSLAGGLYGYTF.